This is a list of T cell receptor beta chains from one sample in a study of identical twins. TCRdb reprocessed the 5' RACE reads with MiXCR, giving one entry per CDR3 protein. The repertoire holds a few hundred thousand distinct CDR3 sequences, with about 10% as singletons. The sequencing sample was made of memory T cells sorted from blood. All receptors derive from a man in his fifties in good health. Both conserved end residues are part of each CDR3. A D gene is named only where the DNA matches it firmly. Some rows have no size entry. The others give once, few or many, or a class for an expanded clone.

j_call v_call clone_size d_call cdr3_aa cdr3_nt
TRBJ1-4 TRBV7-9 many TRBD1 CASSFGQGVNEKLFF TGTGCCAGCAGCTTTGGGCAGGGGGTGAATGAAAAACTGTTTTTT
TRBJ2-2 TRBV10-3 many NA CAISERGPGELFF TGTGCCATCAGTGAACGTGGTCCCGGGGAGCTGTTTTTT
TRBJ2-3 TRBV12-5 many NA CASGLDTDTQYF TGTGCTAGTGGTTTGGACACAGATACGCAGTATTTT
TRBJ2-5 TRBV29-1 NA NA CSVDRDIEETQYF TGCAGCGTTGACCGGGACATTGAAGAGACCCAGTACTTC
TRBJ2-7 TRBV18 NA NA CASSQEMANEQYF TGTGCCAGCTCACAGGAAATGGCGAACGAGCAGTACTTC
TRBJ1-5 TRBV7-2 few NA CASSLGSRRGNQPQHF TGTGCCAGCAGCTTAGGTTCGCGGCGGGGCAATCAGCCCCAGCATTTT
TRBJ2-3 TRBV10-3 many NA CAVQGGGTDTQYF TGTGCCGTACAGGGAGGTGGCACAGATACGCAGTATTTT
TRBJ2-7 TRBV28 NA TRBD1 CASSPHRGVAYEQYF TGTGCCAGCAGTCCCCACAGGGGAGTGGCCTACGAGCAGTACTTC
TRBJ2-1 TRBV14 many TRBD2 CASSLGLAVTYNEQFF TGTGCCAGCAGCCTCGGACTAGCGGTCACCTACAATGAGCAGTTCTTC
TRBJ2-5 TRBV11-2 NA TRBD2 CASSLELPSGYTMDQETQYF TGTGCCAGCAGCTTAGAGTTGCCTAGCGGGTACACCATGGACCAAGAGACCCAGTACTTC
TRBJ2-1 TRBV4-3 many TRBD2 CASSQGSLLADENEQFF TGCGCCAGCAGCCAAGGATCCCTGCTAGCGGACGAAAATGAGCAGTTCTTC
TRBJ2-3 TRBV21-1 few NA CASSERLDTQYF TGTGCCAGCAGCGAACGATTGGATACGCAGTATTTT
TRBJ2-5 TRBV6-1 NA NA CASSQRGRGGRETQYF TGTGCCAGCAGCCAACGGGGCAGGGGGGGGAGGGAGACCCAGTACTTC
TRBJ2-1 TRBV20-1 NA NA CSAPEEGGSYNEQFF TGCAGTGCCCCGGAGGAAGGGGGCTCCTACAATGAGCAGTTCTTC